The T cell receptor beta chain described here comes from a study of T cell clonotyping in hematopoietic cell transplantation. Generated by immunoSEQ multiplex PCR, the TCRdb table keeps only in-frame clones and is missing some. The sample has 25,000 to 30,000 clones; approximately 77% are singletons. Study-wide results and limits: Higher Inverse Simpson Index values in graft donor and pretransplant recipient predicted broader posttransplant TCR diversity.

Time point of the sample: recipient sample about 28 days before transplant, after cytoreduction. Comments on this clone: The target antigen is unknown.

This TCR derives from a man aged 35 to 55 with acute myeloid leukemia. Some clones in this sample may be carry-over from other donors' samples. Sample: peripheral blood mononuclear cells, taken before stem cell transplant.

The CDR3 spells CASSALTSYEQYF. Here the CDR3 DNA reads TGTGCCAGCAGCGCCTTGACCTCCTACGAGCAGTACTTC. The chain links TRBV5-8 to TRBJ2-7; no clear D. CDR1 is SGHTS and CDR2 is YDEGEE in the germline V gene. The CDR3 has 13 residues. V was pared by 4 bases and J by 0 bases, with 8 bases between.